The next 9 T cell receptor beta chains were all read from a single sample in a study of blood T cell repertoires in COVID-19. The method was immunoSEQ multiplex PCR; TCRdb's version includes in-frame clones alone and lacks a portion of them. The repertoire holds around 80,000 clones, with approximately 78% as singletons. Input material: peripheral blood. These receptors were obtained from a man in his 60s with acute or convalescent COVID-19.

There are a few counts of this clone. V gene TRBV6-5 combines with J gene TRBJ1-2; perhaps TRBD1 as D (5 bases). CDR1 MNHEY and CDR2 SVGAGI come from the germline V gene. The V gene lost 11 bases and the J gene lost 5 bases, with 18 bases spanning the gap. The CDR3 is 13 amino acids. The CDR3 DNA follows: TGTGCCGCCAGTCCTCCTCAGGGTTATGGCTACACCTTC. Residues: CAASPPQGYGYTF.

This chain connects TRBV10-3 to TRBJ2-5; a possible D gene is TRBD1 (6 bases). The CDR3 runs to 13 residues. Germline V gives CDR1 ENHRY, CDR2 SYGVKD. Trimming cost V 6 bases and J 3 bases, with 11 bases left between them. This CDR3 reads CAIRLAGEETQYF. Written as DNA, the CDR3 is TGTGCCATCAGGCTGGCAGGGGAAGAGACCCAGTACTTC.

This clone was seen just once. The gene calls are TRBV6-6 and TRBJ1-6; 8 bases fit TRBD1. CDR3 length equals 12 residues. Trimming removed 7 bases from V and 10 bases from J; junction bases left unmatched: 3. Looked up from germline, CDR1 is MNHNY and CDR2 is SVGAGI (reference sequence). CDR3 DNA: TGTGCCAGCACCGACAGGGGCTCACCCCTCCACTTT. Translating it yields CASTDRGSPLHF.

CDR3 sequence (DNA): TGTGCCAGCAGTTATGGGAGTTGGGATTCCAGGGGCTACACCTTC. This encodes CASSYGSWDSRGYTF. This chain links TRBV6-5 with TRBJ1-2, with no clear D. V was cut by 3 bases and J by 8 bases, with 19 bases left in between. CDR1 and CDR2 (germline): MNHEY, SVGAGI. The CDR3 has 15 residues.

This clone was observed a handful of times. V and J are TRBV2 and TRBJ2-4, with TRBD1 matching over 10 bases. Germline values: CDR1 SNHLY, CDR2 FYNNEI. With 9 bases clipped from V and 3 bases from J, the junction kept 5 bases outside the gene matches. This CDR3 is built from 14 residues. In nucleotides, the CDR3 is TGTGCCAGAGGGGGACAGGGGATCAAAAACATTCAGTACTTC. Translation: CARGGQGIKNIQYF. Based on the CDR3 plus reference TRBV2 and TRBJ2-4, the full variable domain is EPEVTQTPSHQVTQMGQEVILRCVPISNHLYFYWYRQILGQKVEFLVSFYNNEISEKSEIFDDQFSVERPDGSNFTLKIRSTKLEDSAMYFCARGGQGIKNIQYFGAGTRLSVL.

This chain joins TRBV6-5 and TRBJ2-1; possible D gene TRBD1, 6 bases. The length of the CDR3 is 15 residues. V was trimmed by 9 bases and J by 4 bases, leaving 19 bases between them. CDR1 is MNHEY and CDR2 is SVGAGI in the germline V gene. The CDR3 coding sequence is TGTGCCAGTTCTTCGTCCGGACAGCTATACAATGAGCAGTTCTTC. This sequence encodes CASSSSGQLYNEQFF.

This chain uses TRBV7-8 with TRBJ2-7, with 8 bases fitting TRBD1. The CDR3 contains 14 residues. V was pared by 1 base and J by 4 bases, with 3 bases of the junction left unmatched. The germline gives CDR1 SGHVS, CDR2 FQNEAQ. The CDR3 sequence: CASSLGQGAYEQYF. The CDR3 DNA follows: TGTGCCAGCAGCTTAGGCCAGGGGGCTTACGAGCAGTACTTC. Full variable domain (outside the CDR3, taken from reference TRBV7-8 and TRBJ2-7): GAGVSQSPRYKVAKRGQDVALRCDPISGHVSLFWYQQALGQGPEFLTYFQNEAQLDKSGLPSDRFFAERPEGSVSTLKIQRTQQEDSAVYLCASSLGQGAYEQYFGPGTRLTVT.

This chain joins TRBV11-2 and TRBJ1-2, with no clear D. Trimming shortened V by 2 bases and J by 8 bases, and 12 bases separated the two germline ends. The CDR3 consists of 13 residues. In germline, CDR1 is SGHAT, CDR2 FQNNGV. The CDR3 protein is CASSLNYHEGYTF. In DNA, the CDR3 is TGTGCCAGCAGCTTAAATTATCATGAGGGCTACACCTTC.

The genes are TRBV28 and TRBJ1-1; unclear D gene. With 9 bases removed from V and 1 base from J, the gap between germline ends came to 18 bases. The CDR3 is 15 residues long. The V gene's germline CDR1 is MDHEN and CDR2 SYDVKM. The CDR3 nucleotides are TGTGCCAGTCTCGAGGCTGGACGGGGGAACACTGAAGCTTTCTTT. Encoded protein: CASLEAGRGNTEAFF.